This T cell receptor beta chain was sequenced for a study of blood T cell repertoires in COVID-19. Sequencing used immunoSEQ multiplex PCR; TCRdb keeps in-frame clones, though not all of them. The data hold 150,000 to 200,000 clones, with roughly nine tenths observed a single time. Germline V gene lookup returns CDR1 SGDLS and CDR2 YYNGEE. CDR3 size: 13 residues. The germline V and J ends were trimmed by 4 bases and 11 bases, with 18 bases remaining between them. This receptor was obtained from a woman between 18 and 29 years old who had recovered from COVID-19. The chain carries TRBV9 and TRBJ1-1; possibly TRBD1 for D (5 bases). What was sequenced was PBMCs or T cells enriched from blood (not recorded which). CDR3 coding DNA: TGTGCCAGCAGCTCTCCGGGGACTCTGGGGGCTTTCTTT. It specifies CASSSPGTLGAFF.